Below, 18 T cell receptor beta chains from the same sample are listed, as sequenced in a study of T cell repertoires in cytomegalovirus infection. TCRdb called the reads again in MiXCR, with one record for every CDR3 protein. The sample lists 600,000 to 700,000 distinct CDR3 sequences, about 30% occurring once. Their antigens remain unidentified. The sequenced sample was cultured PBMCs, obtained from culture after CMV antigen stimulation. Receptor source: a human donor in good health (CMV status not recorded). Some clones in this sample may be carry-over from other donors' samples.

The chain combines TRBV2 with TRBJ2-3; TRBD2 aligns across 7 bases. J gave up 1 base and V 11 bases, and 6 bases lay outside the gene matches. This CDR3 contains 13 residues. Germline-derived CDR1 and CDR2 are SNHLY and FYNNEI. This CDR3 reads CACRTSGTDTQYF. CDR3 sequence (DNA): TGTGCCTGCCGAACTAGCGGCACAGATACGCAGTATTTT.

This clonotype occurred once. The chain links TRBV2 to TRBJ2-3; D is unresolved. V shed 4 bases and J shed 2 bases, with 7 bases lying between them. This CDR3 contains 13 residues. CDR1 and CDR2 from the germline V gene are SNHLY and FYNNEI. CDR3 in amino acids: CASSAENTDTQYF. In DNA form, the CDR3 reads TGTGCCAGCAGTGCTGAAAACACAGATACGCAGTATTTT.

This rearrangement joins TRBV19 to TRBJ2-3; D possibly uses TRBD1 or TRBD2 (5 bases each). Trimming took off 6 bases at V and 6 bases at J, with 13 bases between the two ends. Germline V gene lookup returns CDR1 LNHDA and CDR2 SQIVND (reference sequence). CDR3 size: 13 residues. The CDR3 sequence is CASSRGFSDTQYF. The CDR3 DNA sequence: TGTGCCAGTAGCCGGGGCTTTTCGGATACGCAGTATTTT. Combining the CDR3 with reference TRBV19 and TRBJ2-3 gives the whole variable domain DGGITQSPKYLFRKEGQNVTLSCEQNLNHDAMYWYRQDPGQGLRLIYYSQIVNDFQKGDIAEGYSVSREKKESFPLTVTSAQKNPTAFYLCASSRGFSDTQYFGPGTRLTVL.

Details on this clonotype: At one end, the junction sequence differs from germline, possibly due to a read error. This chain connects TRBV5-3 to TRBJ2-1, with a possible D match to TRBD2 (5 bases). TRBV5-3 is noted as an ORF with a role that remains uncertain. The CDR3 length is 13 residues. The CDR3 sequence is CASSSSSRDEQFF. As DNA, the CDR3 is TGTGCCAGCAGCTCCTCTAGCCGGGATGAGCAGTTCTTC.

DNA of the CDR3: TGTGCCAGCAGTGAAGCGCTTATTTGGGGGGGGGACACTGAAGCTTTCTTT. This sequence encodes CASSEALIWGGDTEAFF. The chain joins TRBV6-1 to TRBJ1-1, with a weak D call TRBD1 (5 bases). Germline CDR1 and CDR2: MNHNS and SASEGT. This CDR3 comprises 17 residues. With 0 bases removed from V and 3 bases from J, the gap between germline ends came to 17 bases.

The rearrangement links TRBV7-9 to TRBJ2-3; D gene uncertain. V gave up 1 base and J gave up 5 bases, with 13 bases separating them. This CDR3 is 15 amino acids long. CDR1 is SEHNR, CDR2 FQNEAQ, per germline (reference sequence). The CDR3 protein is CASSLDGRERDTQYF. The CDR3 DNA reads TGTGCCAGCAGCTTAGACGGCCGCGAGAGAGATACGCAGTATTTT.

The rearrangement links TRBV7-2 to TRBJ1-2; TRBD1 might be the D (6 bases). V was cut by 4 bases and J by 5 bases, with 20 bases left in between. CDR3 length: 16 amino acids. CDR1 SGHTA and CDR2 FQGNSA come from the germline V gene. CDR3 sequence (DNA): TGTGCCAGCAGCTCCTCCCTCCTGGACAGTCGTTATGGCTACACCTTC. Protein sequence: CASSSSLLDSRYGYTF.

V gene TRBV28 combines with J gene TRBJ2-7; TRBD1 or TRBD2 may be the D gene (5 bases each). This CDR3 has 14 residues. Germline V gene sequence: CDR1 MDHEN, CDR2 SYDVKM. Trimming pared 1 base from V and 7 bases from J, leaving 14 bases between. CDR3 nucleotide sequence: TGTGCCAGCAGTTTATCCTGGCAGGGCGGGGAGCAGTACTTC. The encoded protein is CASSLSWQGGEQYF.

The chain uses TRBV6-1 and TRBJ2-5; TRBD2 is a possible D gene (6 bases). Trimming took off 0 bases at V and 4 bases at J, with 15 bases between the two ends. Germline-derived CDR1 and CDR2 are MNHNS and SASEGT. The CDR3 is 16 residues long. The CDR3 DNA follows: TGTGCCAGCAGTGAAGCGCTTCGGCAGGGAGGAGAGACCCAGTACTTC. This codes for CASSEALRQGGETQYF.

The chain employs TRBV6-1 and TRBJ2-3; D is perhaps TRBD2 (7 bases). The CDR3 is made up of 15 amino acids. With 7 bases removed from V and 6 bases from J, the gap between germline ends came to 20 bases. CDR1 is MNHNS, CDR2 SASEGT, per germline. The DNA of the CDR3 is TGTGCCAGCACCCTAAGGGGGGGGGGATTGGATACGCAGTATTTT. This translates into CASTLRGGGLDTQYF.

This chain links TRBV12-3 or TRBV12-4 with TRBJ2-5; weak D call: TRBD1 (6 bases). The V and J ends lost 6 bases and 3 bases respectively, with 14 bases between them. The CDR3 is made up of 14 amino acids. CDR3: CASSRYGTKETQYF. The CDR3 DNA reads as TGTGCCAGCAGCCGCTATGGGACAAAAGAGACCCAGTACTTC.

This clonotype was counted a single time. The V call is TRBV20-1, the J call TRBJ2-3; D is perhaps TRBD2 (5 bases). Deletions cut 3 bases from V and 4 bases from J, with 14 bases between. Germline V gene lookup returns CDR1 DFQATT and CDR2 SNEGSKA (reference sequence). The CDR3 loop spans 14 amino acids. CDR3 DNA sequence: TGCAGTGCTAGGGAGGAACTAGACCCAGATACGCAGTATTTT. Translated, it gives CSAREELDPDTQYF.

This clonotype has a count of ten or more. The V gene is TRBV7-8, the J gene TRBJ1-2; 7 bases align to TRBD1. Germline-derived CDR1 and CDR2 are SGHVS and FQNEAQ. The V gene end was trimmed by 2 bases and the J gene end by 4 bases; junction bases not matched to a gene: 4. The CDR3 has 14 residues. The CDR3 loop is CASSLRGQSYGYTF. The CDR3, as DNA: TGTGCCAGCAGCTTACGGGGACAGTCCTATGGCTACACCTTC.

Worth noting for this clonotype: This CDR3 fails to terminate in the conserved phenylalanine or tryptophan, so it likely reflects a read error. The chain links TRBV7-2 to TRBJ2-5, with 9 bases identical to TRBD1. CDR1 and CDR2 (germline): SGHTA, FQGNSA. CDR3 length: 15 amino acids. Trimming at V came to 5 bases and at J to 2 bases, leaving 6 bases not matched to a gene. The CDR3 region has the DNA TGTGCCAGCAGCCCGGGGACAGGGCGTCAAGAGACCCAGTACTGC. This sequence encodes CASSPGTGRQETQYC.

The chain carries TRBV6-6 and TRBJ1-6; D unclear. Trimming pared 8 bases from V and 5 bases from J, leaving 13 bases between. CDR1 MNHNY and CDR2 SVGAGI come from the germline V gene (reference sequence). The CDR3 runs to 14 residues. The CDR3: CASGPAGNNSPLHF. The CDR3, as DNA: TGTGCCAGCGGCCCGGCAGGAAATAATTCACCCCTCCACTTT.

The chain uses TRBV7-4 and TRBJ1-6; TRBD1 agrees at 8 bases. CDR3 length equals 16 residues. V lost 5 bases and J lost 5; bases outside the gene matches: 8. Germline values: CDR1 SGHVT, CDR2 SQSDAQ. The CDR3 reads CASSLRTGSDNSPLHF. CDR3 in DNA: TGTGCCAGCAGCCTCCGGACAGGGTCCGATAATTCACCCCTCCACTTT.

The rearrangement uses TRBV18 and TRBJ1-3; 8 nucleotides match TRBD1. The CDR3 spans 14 residues. Germline CDR1 and CDR2: KGHSH and LQKENI. V trimming: 8 bases; J trimming: 2 bases; junction bases outside the gene matches: 5. The CDR3 DNA reads TGTGCCAGCAGCCCGGACAGGGCTGGAAACACCATATATTTT. The encoded protein is CASSPDRAGNTIYF. Combining the CDR3 with reference TRBV18 and TRBJ1-3 gives the whole variable domain NAGVMQNPRHLVRRRGQEARLRCSPMKGHSHVYWYRQLPEEGLKFMVYLQKENIIDESGMPKERFSAEFPKEGPSILRIQQVVRGDSAAYFCASSPDRAGNTIYFGEGSWLTVV.

This chain connects TRBV11-2 to TRBJ2-1, with 8 positions matching TRBD2. CDR1 and CDR2 from the germline V gene are SGHAT and FQNNGV. The ends lost 0 bases at V and 10 bases at J; junction bases unmatched: 2. The CDR3 contains 13 residues. The CDR3 DNA sequence: TGTGCCAGCAGCTTAGACGCGGGGGGCGAGCAGTTCTTC. Translation gives CASSLDAGGEQFF.